This TCR beta chain was sequenced during a study of preoperative IRX-2 immunotherapy in early breast cancer. Repertoires were generated with immunoSEQ multiplex PCR, while TCRdb's copy carries only in-frame clones and drops some. Among around 35,000 clones, 90% to 95% were seen once, and the ten largest hold about 6.8%. Trimming shortened V by 2 bases and J by 3 bases, and 7 bases separated the two germline ends. This CDR3 has 13 residues. CDR1 is MNHEY and CDR2 is SVGAGI in the germline V gene. Stated treatment: preoperative locoregional IRX-2 cytokine immunotherapy. Samples came from a phase Ib trial of preoperative locoregional IRX-2 cytokine immunotherapy.

This sample was taken from a patient treated with IRX-2 immunotherapy. The receptor's source is a human donor with breast cancer. The genes are TRBV6-5 and TRBJ1-1, with D hard to call. CDR3 sequence reads: CASSYRAYTEAFF. In DNA, the CDR3 is TGTGCCAGCAGTTACAGGGCATACACTGAAGCTTTCTTT.